This TCR beta chain derives from a study of T-cell memory formation after mild COVID-19. Study information: In these data, TCR clusters were largely donor specific. Whole-study findings and limits: CD8+ contracting clones occupied EMRA, while CD4+ ones occupied mainly CM and EM. Balance between CD4 and CD8 was seen in clones contracting day 15 to 85, and a CD4+ lean was seen in later expanders. Pre-infection memory harbored some responding clones, suggesting cross-reactive memory joined.

The V end was cut by 1 base, the J end by 11 bases, with 11 bases between. CDR1 is GTSNPN and CDR2 is SVGIG in the germline V gene (reference sequence). CDR3 size: 11 residues. TCRdb redid the calling of the 5' RACE reads with MiXCR, one entry per CDR3 protein. The data show approximately 500,000 distinct CDR3 sequences, with roughly 25% seen just once and approximately 12% held by the top ten. The sample holds one count of this clonotype. Its antigen is as yet unknown. The receptor comes from an adult woman who had mild COVID-19 (a few samples of this study predate the infection). Cell type and time point are not known. The chain links TRBV30 to TRBJ1-1, with a weak D call TRBD1 (5 bases). The sample taken for sequencing was PBMCs or a T cell subset sorted from them (not recorded which). The CDR3 loop is CAWSALGPAFF. Here the CDR3 DNA reads TGTGCCTGGAGTGCCTTGGGACCTGCTTTCTTT. The complete variable domain, with remaining parts taken from reference TRBV30 and TRBJ1-1, reads SQTIHQWPATLVQPVGSPLSLECTVEGTSNPNLYWYRQAAGRGLQLLFYSVGIGQISSEVPQNLSASRPQDRQFILSSKKLLLSDSGFYLCAWSALGPAFFGQGTRLTVV.